This T cell receptor (beta chain) came from a study of T cells in women clearing cervical HPV infection (dated by TCRdb to the late 2010s). Some background on the complete study: The cases were 20 to 25 women with histologically confirmed HPV16-related CIN3 or worse, and 2 of those women had invasive cancers. The 25 controls were women who cleared a single incident HPV16 infection within 12 months without developing precancer or cancer. Case blood was taken at the visit when the lesion was first identified, whereas control blood was taken when infection was no longer detected. For cases, the median interval between lesion detection and blood sampling was approximately 150 days, with an interquartile range of roughly 90 to 200 days. Since HLA typing was available for only a few women, HLA type could not be ruled out as a confounder. The exploratory proof-of-principle case-control study was nested within the Guanacaste HPV Natural History Study in Costa Rica and compared TCR repertoires across cervical HPV16 outcomes. Cases and controls were matched on year of sample collection and on age within five years. Cases had a median age of about 34 years and controls had a median age of about 37, with no significant differences in baseline characteristics. The parent cohort enrolled roughly 9,400 women aged 18 or older in Guanacaste, Costa Rica, in about 1993 to 1994 and followed the women for seven years. As quality controls, five blinded duplicates were added to each group, bringing the total to approximately 60 samples made up of 50 participants and approximately ten replicates. Study-level results and caveats: Random forest classifiers that combined richness and V gene abundances separated cases from controls with an estimated AUC of around 0.87. Whether associations preceded infection or resulted from infection could not be shown with the cross-sectional design, and effector/memory subsets and HPV-specific T cells were not isolated. TCR repertoire richness was significantly higher in CIN3+ cases than in controls across sequencing depths, while evenness did not differ. Cases had lower TRBV6-7 relative abundance than controls (0.11% versus 0.16%; Bonferroni P = 0.0008). Because T-cell numbers per sample were unknown, differences in richness could reflect varying T-cell content rather than repertoire biology.

Concerning this clone itself: It has no known antigen specificity. The CDR3 end falls 3 residues outside the read, so it is completed with the germline J gene.

Every participant had a single incident cervical HPV16 infection, and women with prevalent HPV16 infections were excluded. Cervical HPV DNA was detected with MY09/MY11 PCR, and genotyping was done by dot-blot hybridization. Fifteen mL of heparinized blood were centrifuged, and the buffy coat was split into aliquots, frozen at -30 degrees C, and then kept at -80 degrees C. Genomic DNA was extracted from buffy coat specimens using QIAGEN kits. The immunoSEQ assay used multiplex PCR to amplify TCR beta CDR3 regions from an average of roughly 1,200 ng of genomic DNA per sample. Primer bias was corrected in the assay by using a complete synthetic TCR repertoire to establish an amplification baseline. The amplicons were sequenced using the Illumina platform. Under the source paper's analysis protocol: Error correction of the sequences involved clustering with frequency ratios plus a modified nearest-neighbor algorithm, after which the sequences were analyzed in the immunoSEQ Analyzer using IMGT gene definitions. At each rarefaction depth, TCR richness and evenness were averaged across 20 rarefaction repeats, and samples with fewer sequences than that depth were excluded. Wilcoxon rank sum tests with FDR correction were used to compare V, D and J gene relative abundances between the groups. Blinded duplicates gave an intraclass correlation of about 96% for TCR richness and an average of about 76% across about 65 gene segments. Sourced from immuneACCESS, this table was stored by TCRdb with only in-frame sequences that have V and J called. A share of the clones is absent; for the studies checked, an unresolved V gene accounts for under half, and the remainder has no known explanation. V, J and clone size are those of that table, while D and trimming were read from the DNA. The table held for this sample gives tens of thousands of clones. Approximately 6.8% of the sample belongs to the ten largest clones.

Counted from cysteine to phenylalanine, this CDR3 has 16 amino acids. The CDR3 was read in part: 39 bases, with the frame set at base 1. CDR1 and CDR2 (LNHDA, SQIVND) derive from the germline V gene (reference sequence). V drops 3 bases and J drops 2 bases, leaving 14 bases in between. The chain employs TRBV19 and TRBJ1-5; the D gene is unclear. Sequencing input: blood buffy coat. The clonotype comes from a woman between 18 and 69 years old with a cervical HPV16 infection that either progressed to CIN3+ or cleared (not recorded which). The sequenced CDR3 bases are TGTGCCAGTAGTATTCCGTCGGTTTCGGGCAATCAGCCC. It is translated as CASSIPSVSGNQP. Given in full, the CDR3 is CASSIPSVSGNQPQHF.